This note documents a single T cell receptor beta chain sequence. Its target is not known. RNA was isolated and reverse transcribed to cDNA, the sequencing template. Profiled with immunoSEQ multiplex PCR; TCRdb holds only in-frame clones, not every one. The sample comprises fewer than 200,000 clones, roughly 53% of which are singletons, and around 13% rests with the top ten. This record belongs to a study of CD8+ T cells in alopecia areata. Whole-study findings and limits: The link between baseline CD8+ expansion and response remains uncertain with one nonresponder. Amid tofacitinib therapy, many expanded lesional clones stayed present in scalp and blood.

This sample's treatment: oral pan-JAK inhibitor, 5-10 mg twice daily. The CDR3 spans 17 residues. The germline gives CDR1 SGHRS, CDR2 YFSETQ. Trimming cost V 2 bases and J 0 bases; bases outside gene matches: 6. The material sequenced was CD8+ T cells sorted from blood, taken at week 24, from a patient treated with tofacitinib. This receptor was taken from a human donor with alopecia areata. This chain joins TRBV5-1 and TRBJ2-1; 9 nucleotides agree with TRBD2. The CDR3 loop is CASSFLAGALSYNEQFF. Here the CDR3 DNA reads TGCGCCAGCAGCTTTTTAGCGGGGGCCCTCTCCTACAATGAGCAGTTCTTC.